These T cell receptor beta chains were read from a single sample in a study of beta chain features in type 1 diabetes. Assay: immunoSEQ multiplex PCR; the TCRdb copy retains only in-frame clones and omits some. This table has approximately 100,000 clones, approximately 39% appearing once. The specimen was stem cell memory CD4+ T cells from blood. These receptors all stem from a young woman in good health. Both conserved end residues are part of each CDR3. A D gene is named only where the DNA matches it firmly. Size is stated for part of the rows, as once, few or many counts, or as a class when the clone is expanded.

few	TRBV9	15	TRBJ2-3	TRBD1	TGTGCCAGCAGCGCTCTTAGACAGGGAGCAGATACGCAGTATTTT	CASSALRQGADTQYF
.	TRBV19	14	TRBJ2-2	TRBD2	TGTGCCAGTAGTGTACTCGGGGGGACCGGGGAGCTGTTTTTT	CASSVLGGTGELFF
.	TRBV19	15	TRBJ2-7	TRBD1	TGTGCCAGTAGTATAGCGGGACAGGGTTCCTACGAGCAGTACTTC	CASSIAGQGSYEQYF
.	TRBV9	14	TRBJ2-1	.	TGTGCCAGCAGCGAGACAGTTGTTGGCAATGAGCAGTTCTTC	CASSETVVGNEQFF
.	TRBV28	13	TRBJ1-3	.	TGTGCCAGCAGGTCTCCCTCTGGAAACACCATATATTTT	CASRSPSGNTIYF
few	TRBV29-1	13	TRBJ1-2	.	TGCAGCGCTAGGACAGCGACTAACTATGGCTACACCTTC	CSARTATNYGYTF
.	TRBV6-4	15	TRBJ2-5	.	TGTGCCAGCAGCCCCATGGGGGGAGCGCTGGAGACCCAGTACTTC	CASSPMGGALETQYF
.	TRBV5-4	14	TRBJ2-3	.	TGTGCCAGCAGCGCCCGCTTGAGGACAGATACGCAGTATTTT	CASSARLRTDTQYF
.	TRBV5-1	15	TRBJ1-1	TRBD1	TGCGCCAGCAGCTTGGGGGGACAGGCGAACACTGAAGCTTTCTTT	CASSLGGQANTEAFF
.	TRBV23-1	15	TRBJ2-1	TRBD1	TGCGCCAGCAGTCAATGGACAGGGGACTACAATGAGCAGTTCTTC	CASSQWTGDYNEQFF
.	TRBV7-9	12	TRBJ1-5	TRBD1	TGTGCCAGCAGCCAGGGGGATCAGCCCCAGCATTTT	CASSQGDQPQHF
.	TRBV19	14	TRBJ2-1	TRBD2	TGTGCCAGTAGTTCGACTAGCGGGAGCCATGAGCAGTTCTTC	CASSSTSGSHEQFF
few	TRBV7-2	14	TRBJ2-3	.	TGTGCCAGCAGCTTACGGGGAAGGGCAGATACGCAGTATTTT	CASSLRGRADTQYF
.	TRBV18	15	TRBJ1-1	TRBD1	TGTGCCAGCTCACCCATGGGACAGGCGAACACTGAAGCTTTCTTT	CASSPMGQANTEAFF
few	TRBV7-8	17	TRBJ2-2	.	TGTGCCAGCAGCTCCCTCTTCCGAGGGTCGAGCACCGGGGAGCTGTTTTTT	CASSSLFRGSSTGELFF
.	TRBV2	14	TRBJ1-4	TRBD1	TGTGCCAGCAGTGCACAGGGGGCCGGTGAAAAACTGTTTTTT	CASSAQGAGEKLFF
few	TRBV29-1	14	TRBJ1-1	TRBD1	TGCAGCGAGGGGGCCAGGAGCATGAACACTGAAGCTTTCTTT	CSEGARSMNTEAFF
few	TRBV28	16	TRBJ1-2	.	TGTGCCAGCAGTCCCCCCATTGGGGGCGCCGGCTATGGCTACACCTTC	CASSPPIGGAGYGYTF
.	TRBV19	18	TRBJ1-5	.	TGTGCCAGTAGTACGGGGAGGGTCAAACGTTATAGCAATCAGCCCCAGCATTTT	CASSTGRVKRYSNQPQHF
few	TRBV4-2	16	TRBJ2-1	TRBD2	TGTGCCAGCAGCGCCCAGGGACTAGCGGGAGGCCATGAGCAGTTCTTC	CASSAQGLAGGHEQFF
.	TRBV5-1	15	TRBJ1-5	TRBD1	TGCGCCAGCAGCCCCGAAGGGGGCCGGGGTCAGCCCCAGCATTTT	CASSPEGGRGQPQHF
few	TRBV5-4	16	TRBJ2-3	TRBD1	TGTGCCAGCAGCCCATACCACAGGGGCCAGTGGGATACGCAGTATTTT	CASSPYHRGQWDTQYF
few	TRBV6-5	16	TRBJ2-1	.	TGTGCCAGCAGTTACCGGAAGGGGCGGAGGGACAATGAGCAGTTCTTC	CASSYRKGRRDNEQFF
few	TRBV4-2	14	TRBJ1-1	.	TGTGCCAGCAGCCAAGGGACAGCTATAATCGAAGCTTTCTTT	CASSQGTAIIEAFF
once	TRBV7-2	13	TRBJ2-1	.	TGTGCCAGCAAGTACACAGGGTTCGGTGAGCAGTTCTTC	CASKYTGFGEQFF
few	TRBV19	15	TRBJ1-5	TRBD1	TGTGCCAGTAGTAGGCAGGGGGCCAGCAATCAGCCCCAGCATTTT	CASSRQGASNQPQHF
.	TRBV5-6	15	TRBJ1-5	.	TGTGCCAGCAGCTTGTGGTCCGGGTTCCATCAGCCCCAGCATTTT	CASSLWSGFHQPQHF
.	TRBV7-9	14	TRBJ1-1	.	TGTGCCAGCAGCTTACTTCAGATGAACACTGAAGCTTTCTTT	CASSLLQMNTEAFF
.	TRBV7-8	15	TRBJ2-7	.	TGTGCCAGCAGCTTAGCGCGGGGATGGCTCTACGAGCAGTACTTC	CASSLARGWLYEQYF
.	TRBV19	14	TRBJ1-5	.	TGTGCCAGTAGGGAAGGGGCGTCGGCCGGCCCCCAGCATTTT	CASREGASAGPQHF
.	TRBV5-1	15	TRBJ2-1	TRBD2	TGCGCCAGCTCGGCGGGAGGGCCGACCTACAATGAGCAGTTCTTC	CASSAGGPTYNEQFF
.	TRBV7-2	15	TRBJ2-7	TRBD2	TGTGCCAGCAGCTTAGAGACTAGCGGGGCCTACGAGCAGTACTTC	CASSLETSGAYEQYF
.	TRBV15	15	TRBJ2-5	TRBD2	TGTGCCACCAGCAGGGCTCTAGCGGGAGTAGAGACCCAGTACTTC	CATSRALAGVETQYF
few	TRBV28	19	TRBJ2-1	.	TGTGCCAGCAGTTTTGGGCCCAGCCCCATATTGTGGTTCTACAATGAGCAGTTCTTC	CASSFGPSPILWFYNEQFF
.	TRBV28	15	TRBJ2-1	TRBD1	TGTGCCAGCAGTTCCAGGGGACAGGGAAGGAATGAGCAGTTCTTC	CASSSRGQGRNEQFF
few	TRBV7-2	14	TRBJ2-1	TRBD2	TGTGCCAGTTCTTGGCGGGAGCCCTACAATGAGCAGTTCTTC	CASSWREPYNEQFF
few	TRBV7-3	16	TRBJ2-1	.	TGTGCCAGCAGCTCCCTGGTACATATGGCCTACAATGAGCAGTTCTTC	CASSSLVHMAYNEQFF
.	TRBV19	14	TRBJ2-1	TRBD2	TGTGCCAGTTTGGCTAGCGGACCATACAATGAGCAGTTCTTC	CASLASGPYNEQFF
once	TRBV18	18	TRBJ1-2	.	TGTGCCAGCTCACTACTAGGTAACAGAGGATCTACTAACTATGGCTACACCTTC	CASSLLGNRGSTNYGYTF
.	TRBV7-6	15	TRBJ2-7	.	TGTGCCAGCAGCTTAGTTACAGGTCGGCCCTACGAGCAGTACTTC	CASSLVTGRPYEQYF
few	TRBV18	16	TRBJ2-2	TRBD2	TGTGCCAGCTCACCAGGGCGGGAGCGAGGCACCGGGGAGCTGTTTTTT	CASSPGRERGTGELFF
few	TRBV27	14	TRBJ2-1	TRBD2	TGTGCCAGCAGTTGGGCGGGAGGGGGCAATGAGCAGTTCTTC	CASSWAGGGNEQFF
few	TRBV27	13	TRBJ2-1	TRBD2	TGTGCCAGCAAGCGGGAGTTCAGCCATGAGCAGTTCTTC	CASKREFSHEQFF
few	TRBV14	20	TRBJ2-1	.	TGTGCCAGCAGCCACCGCAGGGTCCGAGCGAACGCCCTTTCCTACAATGAGCAGTTCTTC	CASSHRRVRANALSYNEQFF
.	TRBV21-1	15	TRBJ1-4	.	TGTGCCAGCAGCAGACCCACAGGGAGGGATGAAAAACTGTTTTTT	CASSRPTGRDEKLFF
.	TRBV28	18	TRBJ2-3	TRBD1	TGTGCCAGCAGTTCCCTTATTCAGGGGGTCTCTAGCACAGATACGCAGTATTTT	CASSSLIQGVSSTDTQYF
.	TRBV11-2	13	TRBJ2-1	.	TGTGCCAGCAGCCTGATAGCCTACAATGAGCAGTTCTTC	CASSLIAYNEQFF
.	TRBV4-1	14	TRBJ1-2	TRBD1	TGTGCCAGCAGCCAAGAGCGCAGGGGGCAAGGCTACACCTTC	CASSQERRGQGYTF
.	TRBV6-6	16	TRBJ2-7	TRBD1	TGTGCCAGCAGAACAAACCCGGGACAGTCCTCCTACGAGCAGTACTTC	CASRTNPGQSSYEQYF
.	TRBV5-1	12	TRBJ2-7	.	TGCGCCAGCAGCCTCGGACTCTACGAGCAGTACTTC	CASSLGLYEQYF
.	TRBV18	15	TRBJ2-3	.	TGTGCCAGCTCACTCTCACCCACAGGGACAGATACGCAGTATTTT	CASSLSPTGTDTQYF
.	TRBV28	12	TRBJ1-6	.	TGTGCCAGCAGACTAGGGAATTCACCCCTCCACTTT	CASRLGNSPLHF
.	TRBV6-5	15	TRBJ2-1	TRBD1	TGTGCCAGCACCCAGTGGCAGGGGGCTAGGAATGAGCAGTTCTTC	CASTQWQGARNEQFF
.	TRBV28	14	TRBJ1-2	.	TGTGCCAGCAGGTCACAGGGTGGCGGCTATGGCTACACCTTC	CASRSQGGGYGYTF
.	TRBV30	16	TRBJ2-4	.	TGTGCCTGGAGTGTATTGGGGGCCTTAGCCAAAAACATTCAGTACTTC	CAWSVLGALAKNIQYF